These 23 T cell receptor beta chains came from one sample sequenced in a study of regulatory T cells in long-lasting Graves disease. For TCR beta, libraries came from iRepertoire HTBI primers and Arm-PCR of CDR3 regions. Each CDR3 protein gets one entry after TCRdb re-called the multiplex PCR reads with MiXCR. Of 680,000 or so distinct CDR3 sequences listed, 15% to 20% are singletons. The time point denotes: newly diagnosed GD, antithyroid drugs for less than 3 months. The authors made the TCR library using RNA they extracted from PBMCs. In addition, the sample was reused for a study of T cells in Graves' hyperthyroidism and ophthalmopathy.

Sample: peripheral blood mononuclear cells (PBMCs), taken at new diagnosis, from a patient treated with antithyroid drugs. The source of these receptors is a woman in her twenties or thirties with Graves disease.

This chain uses TRBV24-1 with TRBJ2-2, with 7 bases that match TRBD1. Losses at the gene ends were 3 bases for V and 4 bases for J; bases not matched to a gene: 10. This CDR3 has 17 amino acids. Germline V gene sequence: CDR1 KGHDR, CDR2 SFDVKD. DNA for the CDR3: TGTGCCACCAGTGATATCCAGGGGGATGGTAGCACCGGGGAGCTGTTTTTT. Its translation is CATSDIQGDGSTGELFF.

This clonotype was counted ten times or more. The chain combines TRBV29-1 with TRBJ1-1; no firm D call. V lost 6 bases, J lost 7 bases, and 15 bases lay in between. The CDR3 consists of 12 residues. The germline gives CDR1 SQVTM, CDR2 ANQGSEA. The chain's CDR3 is CSVKNGQIEAFF. CDR3 in DNA: TGCAGCGTCAAAAACGGGCAGATTGAAGCTTTCTTT.

The sample holds many counts of this clonotype. J is TRBJ2-1 and V is TRBV12-3 or TRBV12-4, with D perhaps TRBD2 (5 bases). This CDR3 is built from 14 residues. Trimming removed 3 bases from V and 7 bases from J, with 13 bases in between. The CDR3 sequence is CASSFFYWENEQFF. In DNA form, the CDR3 reads TGTGCCAGCAGTTTCTTTTATTGGGAGAATGAGCAGTTCTTC.

Details on this clonotype: A much more abundant neighbour one base away suggests this may be a read error. This chain uses TRBV6-2 or TRBV6-3 with TRBJ1-2, with D possibly being TRBD1 (5 bases). Germline CDR1 is MNHEY and CDR2 is SVGEGT. V dropped 5 bases and J dropped 6 bases, with 13 bases sitting between them. CDR3 length: 13 residues. This CDR3 is CASSEGVYHGYTF. The CDR3 region has the DNA TGTGCCAGCAGTGAAGGGGTTTACCATGGCTACACCTTC.

The chain has TRBV6-1 and TRBJ1-2; 7 bases align to TRBD1. There are 15 residues in the CDR3. Germline CDR1 is MNHNS and CDR2 is SASEGT. J was trimmed by 2 bases and V by 5 bases; bases with no gene match: 8. CDR3 sequence reads: CASSPGTVVNYGYTF. The CDR3 DNA reads TGTGCCAGCAGTCCGGGGACAGTTGTCAACTATGGCTACACCTTC.

A word on this clonotype: A much bigger clone sits one base away, suggesting this may be a read error. The rearrangement joins TRBV24-1 to TRBJ2-4; 7 bases fit TRBD1. The DNA end is more similar to TRBJ2-1, so the J call may be wrong. CDR1 and CDR2 from the germline V gene are KGHDR and SFDVKD. The CDR3 loop spans 15 amino acids. The chain's CDR3 is CATSVPRQGIDDQFF. CDR3 bases: TGTGCCACCAGTGTCCCTCGACAGGGCATCGATGATCAGTTCTTC.

Concerning this clonotype itself: This probably arose from a read error, given a far larger clone one base away. The chain links TRBV18 to TRBJ2-1, with 10 positions matching TRBD2. This CDR3 has 15 amino acids. Looked up from germline, CDR1 is KGHSH and CDR2 is LQKENI. V was pared by 3 bases and J by 10 bases, with 9 bases of the junction left unmatched. CDR3 nucleotide sequence: TGTGCCAGCTCACCTCGGACTAGCGGATACTACGAGCAGTTCTTC. It yields the protein CASSPRTSGYYEQFF.

This clonotype was found many times. The chain is built from TRBV2 and TRBJ2-2, with D perhaps being TRBD1 or TRBD2 (5 bases each). This CDR3 is built from 16 residues. The V end was cut by 8 bases, the J end by 1 base, with 17 bases between. Germline values: CDR1 SNHLY, CDR2 FYNNEI. This CDR3 reads CASCPPGTLNTGELFF. CDR3 nucleotides: TGTGCCAGCTGTCCTCCCGGGACGTTGAACACCGGGGAGCTGTTTTTT.

The V gene is TRBV7-8, the J gene TRBJ1-5; the D gene is possibly TRBD1 (6 bases). Germline CDR1 SGHVS, CDR2 FQNEAQ. With 1 base removed from V and 5 bases from J, the gap between germline ends came to 15 bases. This CDR3 is 16 amino acids long. The CDR3: CASSLELAGGYQPQHF. The CDR3, as DNA: TGTGCCAGCAGCTTAGAGTTGGCTGGGGGCTATCAGCCCCAGCATTTT.

CDR3 residues: CASSEEGKGNYGYTF. The CDR3 DNA follows: TGTGCCAGCAGTGAAGAGGGGAAGGGGAACTATGGCTACACCTTC. V and J are TRBV25-1 and TRBJ1-2; possibly TRBD1 for D (5 bases). Trimming took off 2 bases at V and 2 bases at J, with 12 bases between the two ends. The CDR3 length is 15 residues. Germline values: CDR1 MGHDK, CDR2 SYGVNS.

This clonotype showed up many times. J is TRBJ2-2 and V is TRBV28; D is possibly TRBD1 (5 bases). The germline V and J ends were trimmed by 8 bases and 1 base, with 14 bases remaining between them. The CDR3 has 15 residues. The germline V gene has CDR1 MDHEN and CDR2 SYDVKM. The chain's CDR3 is CASRSGRVNTGELFF. The CDR3 nucleotides are TGTGCCAGCCGCTCGGGCAGGGTGAACACCGGGGAGCTGTTTTTT. Full variable domain (missing parts from reference TRBV28 and TRBJ2-2): DVKVTQSSRYLVKRTGEKVFLECVQDMDHENMFWYRQDPGLGLRLIYFSYDVKMKEKGDIPEGYSVSREKKERFSLILESASTNQTSMYLCASRSGRVNTGELFFGEGSRLTVL.

This clonotype was seen ten or more times. CDR3 nucleotides: TGTGCCAGCAGCCATGTACAGGGTGAGGCTTTCTTT. Protein: CASSHVQGEAFF. The chain combines TRBV3-1 with TRBJ1-1; D possibly corresponds to TRBD1 (6 bases). This CDR3 contains 12 residues. Germline V gene data show CDR1 as LGHDT and CDR2 as YNNKEL (reference sequence). V was pared by 3 bases and J by 11 bases, with 13 bases between.

This clonotype was recorded a few times. This sequence joins TRBV20-1 and TRBJ2-7, with TRBD2 identical over 8 bases. Trimming removed 1 base from V and 5 bases from J; junction bases left unmatched: 10. The V gene's germline CDR1 is DFQATT and CDR2 SNEGSKA (reference sequence). The length of the CDR3 is 15 residues. CDR3 in amino acids: CSARGSGSGKDEQYF. The CDR3 DNA reads as TGCAGTGCTAGAGGAAGCGGGAGCGGAAAGGACGAGCAGTACTTC.

This clonotype has at least ten counts. This sequence joins TRBV3-1 and TRBJ2-3; D is unclear. The CDR3 contains 15 residues. Trimming stripped 0 bases from V and 2 bases from J, with 9 bases between. Germline V CDR1 and CDR2: LGHDT, YNNKEL (reference sequence). This chain's CDR3 is CASSQDGLPTDTQYF. The CDR3 DNA reads as TGTGCCAGCAGCCAAGACGGGCTACCCACAGATACGCAGTATTTT.

This clonotype was recorded a few times. A read error is possible here, since a much larger clone lies one base away. The J gene is TRBJ2-1, the V gene TRBV2, with TRBD2 matching over 12 bases. CDR1 and CDR2 from the germline V gene are SNHLY and FYNNEI. The CDR3 is 16 amino acids. With 6 bases clipped from V and 15 bases from J, the junction kept 18 bases outside the gene matches. CDR3 protein: CASRNGAGSSGRAVFF. DNA of the CDR3: TGTGCCAGCAGAAACGGGGCGGGCTCTAGCGGGAGGGCTGTGTTCTTC.

This clonotype was recorded many times. The chain has TRBV5-1 and TRBJ1-2; D may be TRBD1 (5 bases). The ends were cut back, 3 bases at V and 0 bases at J, with 12 bases in the middle. The CDR3 is 15 amino acids. Germline CDR1 and CDR2: SGHRS and YFSETQ. The CDR3 bases are TGCGCCAGCAGCTCGACAGTCGCGTCTAACTATGGCTACACCTTC. Encoded protein: CASSSTVASNYGYTF. The variable domain in full, completed from reference TRBV5-1 and TRBJ1-2, reads KAGVTQTPRYLIKTRGQQVTLSCSPISGHRSVSWYQQTPGQGLQFLFEYFSETQRNKGNFPGRFSGRQFSNSRSEMNVSTLELGDSALYLCASSSTVASNYGYTFGSGTRLTVV.

This clonotype has a count of ten or more. The V gene is TRBV28, the J gene TRBJ2-7; 11 bases map to TRBD1. The V segment lost 4 bases and the J segment 9 bases; nucleotides outside the gene matches: 2. Germline V CDR1 and CDR2: MDHEN, SYDVKM. The CDR3 has 12 residues. The CDR3 DNA reads TGTGCCAGCAGTTGGACAGGGGGCGGGCAGTACTTC. Its protein product is CASSWTGGGQYF.

This chain uses TRBV12-3 or TRBV12-4 with TRBJ1-6; a weak D match, TRBD1 (5 bases). This CDR3 is 13 amino acids long. V was shortened by 6 bases and J by 7 bases, with 10 bases between the two germline ends. The CDR3 DNA reads TGTGCCAGCAGGTCAGGGCGAAATTCACCCCTCCACTTT. It codes for CASRSGRNSPLHF.

The genes are TRBV9 and TRBJ1-1; no clear D. The V gene lost 3 bases and the J gene lost 1 base, with 7 bases spanning the gap. The germline gives CDR1 SGDLS, CDR2 YYNGEE. The CDR3 covers 13 residues. Here the CDR3 DNA reads TGTGCCAGCAGCGGTGCGCAGAACACTGAAGCTTTCTTT. Translated, it gives CASSGAQNTEAFF.

The chain recombines TRBV28 with TRBJ2-2; 8 nucleotides line up with TRBD1. CDR3 length: 13 amino acids. Germline CDR1 is MDHEN and CDR2 is SYDVKM. Germline trimming cut 11 bases from V and 5 bases from J; bases unmatched to any gene: 7. The CDR3 sequence: CAGRTGQTGELFF. DNA of the CDR3: TGTGCCGGAAGGACAGGGCAAACCGGGGAGCTGTTTTTT.

This clonotype was observed a handful of times. CDR3 DNA: TGTGCCAGTAGTGCCCCCTCGGCGGGCTCTGGGGCTGAGCAGTTCTTC. Amino acid sequence: CASSAPSAGSGAEQFF. The chain is built from TRBV19 and TRBJ2-1; possibly TRBD1 or TRBD2 for D (5 bases each). Germline CDR1 and CDR2: LNHDA and SQIVND (reference sequence). The V and J ends lost 5 bases and 9 bases respectively, with 23 bases between them. The CDR3 loop spans 16 amino acids. The whole variable domain, filled in from reference TRBV19 and TRBJ2-1, reads DGGITQSPKYLFRKEGQNVTLSCEQNLNHDAMYWYRQDPGQGLRLIYYSQIVNDFQKGDIAEGYSVSREKKESFPLTVTSAQKNPTAFYLCASSAPSAGSGAEQFFGPGTRLTVL.

The chain carries TRBV2 and TRBJ2-2, with D tentatively TRBD1 (5 bases). This CDR3 comprises 18 residues. V lost 6 bases to trimming and J lost 5 bases, with 25 bases between them. Germline CDR1 reads SNHLY; CDR2 reads FYNNEI. The CDR3 region is CASRRAGSGPLRTGELFF. The CDR3 nucleotides read TGTGCCAGCAGGCGAGCAGGGTCCGGACCCTTGAGGACCGGGGAGCTGTTTTTT.

CDR3 residues: CASSSPGLANFYEQYF. The DNA for the CDR3 is TGTGCCAGCAGCTCCCCGGGACTAGCGAACTTCTACGAGCAGTACTTC. The genes are TRBV7-9 and TRBJ2-7; 10 bases agree with TRBD2. The CDR3 has 16 amino acids. The trim removed 4 bases at V and 3 bases at J, leaving 9 bases unmatched. The germline gives CDR1 SEHNR, CDR2 FQNEAQ (reference sequence).